Listed here is a single T cell receptor (beta chain). Its antigen is unidentified. V was pared by 5 bases and J by 7 bases, with 20 bases between. Germline V gives CDR1 MNHEY, CDR2 SVGAGI. The CDR3 length is 15 residues. The data stem from a study of OX40 agonist ivuxolimab in advanced cancers. Study details: Mean age 60 years, range about 20 to 79; 82.7% male. Three patients got partial responses; one had hepatocellular carcinoma and two had cutaneous melanoma. Whole-study findings and limits: CD8+ T cells showed, on average, more clonal expansion than CD4+ cells.

Produced via immunoSEQ multiplex PCR; TCRdb's table is partial and in-frame only. The repertoire holds some 83,000 clones, about 86% seen once, with 1.9% in the top ten. The receptor's source is an adult with an advanced solid tumor such as melanoma, head and neck, liver or kidney cancer. This chain uses TRBV6-5 with TRBJ2-5; D is possibly TRBD2 (7 bases). The sample here was CD4+ or CD8+ T cells sorted from blood, taken in a trial of the OX40 agonist ivuxolimab. CDR3 DNA: TGTGCCAGCAGTACCCCTACCGGGGGGCCAGGGACCCAGTACTTC. Protein sequence: CASSTPTGGPGTQYF.